These 14 T cell receptor beta chains share one sample of origin, sequenced in a study of blood T cell repertoires in COVID-19. TCRdb's table, derived via immunoSEQ multiplex PCR, lists solely in-frame clones and lacks some. The repertoire holds about 210,000 clones, about nine tenths seen once, with 7% to 9% in the top ten. Specimen: PBMCs or T cells enriched from blood (not recorded which). Receptors were obtained from a man under 40 in a cohort exposed to, infected with or recovered from COVID-19 (not recorded which).

This chain uses TRBV6-2 or TRBV6-3 with TRBJ2-4; 11 nucleotides align to TRBD2. CDR3 length: 17 amino acids. Trimming took 5 bases from V and 0 from J; bases not matched to a gene: 6. Germline V gives CDR1 MNHEY, CDR2 SVGEGT. The CDR3 spells CASSHQLAGVAKNIQYF. The CDR3 nucleotides are TGTGCCAGCAGTCACCAACTAGCGGGAGTAGCCAAAAACATTCAGTACTTC.

The chain joins TRBV10-3 to TRBJ2-3; maybe TRBD1 (6 bases). The V gene's germline CDR1 is ENHRY and CDR2 SYGVKD. V lost 8 bases, J lost 3 bases, and 18 bases lay in between. The CDR3 contains 15 residues. The CDR3 DNA sequence: TGTGCCATCCGCGAAAGTGCTGGACAGACAGATACGCAGTATTTT. Its protein is CAIRESAGQTDTQYF.

V usage is TRBV6-5 and J usage is TRBJ2-1; maybe TRBD1 (5 bases). CDR1 is MNHEY, CDR2 SVGAGI, per germline. Trimming pared 7 bases from V and 10 bases from J, leaving 17 bases between. The CDR3 length is 13 residues. This chain's CDR3 is CASTVSGLGEQFF. The CDR3 DNA is TGTGCCAGCACAGTCTCAGGGCTTGGGGAGCAGTTCTTC.

The chain combines TRBV2 with TRBJ2-5, with D perhaps TRBD1 (9 bases). Germline V gene data show CDR1 as SNHLY and CDR2 as FYNNEI. V gave up 5 bases and J gave up 2 bases, with 18 bases separating them. The CDR3 is made up of 16 amino acids. The CDR3 loop reads CASSPQGAGGQETQYF. The CDR3 DNA follows: TGTGCCAGCAGTCCACAGGGGGCGGGAGGACAAGAGACCCAGTACTTC.

On this clone: Other DNA sequences within the sample encode an identical CDR3. This rearrangement joins TRBV5-1 to TRBJ1-1, with D unresolved. Germline V gene sequence: CDR1 SGHRS, CDR2 YFSETQ. CDR3 length: 13 amino acids. V was pared by 0 bases and J by 2 bases, with 5 bases between. This CDR3 reads CASSLGGNTEAFF. CDR3 DNA sequence: TGCGCCAGCAGCTTGGGCGGAAACACTGAAGCTTTCTTT. Full variable domain (outside the CDR3, taken from reference TRBV5-1 and TRBJ1-1): KAGVTQTPRYLIKTRGQQVTLSCSPISGHRSVSWYQQTPGQGLQFLFEYFSETQRNKGNFPGRFSGRQFSNSRSEMNVSTLELGDSALYLCASSLGGNTEAFFGQGTRLTVV.

This clone has only one observation. The chain joins TRBV9 to TRBJ2-7; D is possibly TRBD2 (6 bases). V gave up 1 base and J gave up 5 bases, with 13 bases separating them. Per germline, CDR1 SGDLS and CDR2 YYNGEE. The CDR3 runs to 14 residues. The CDR3, as DNA: TGTGCCAGCAGCGTATCCGGGAGTAACGACGAGCAGTACTTC. Its protein product is CASSVSGSNDEQYF.

This chain uses TRBV2 with TRBJ2-7, with 11 bases that match TRBD2. Germline values: CDR1 SNHLY, CDR2 FYNNEI. This CDR3 spans 13 amino acids. With 11 bases clipped from V and 2 bases from J, the junction kept 5 bases outside the gene matches. As DNA, the CDR3 is TGTGCCGGACGTAGCGGGAGGGCCTACGAGCAGTACTTC. Its translation is CAGRSGRAYEQYF.

The rearrangement joins TRBV4-1 to TRBJ2-1; TRBD2 aligns across 11 bases. The junction had 5 bases not matched to a gene; V was cut back by 0 bases and J by 10 bases. This CDR3 has 15 residues. CDR1 MGHRA and CDR2 YSYEKL come from the germline V gene. The DNA of the CDR3 is TGCGCCAGCAGCCAAGAGGGGGGACTAGCGGTAGAGCAGTTCTTC. This sequence encodes CASSQEGGLAVEQFF.

This chain uses TRBV10-3 with TRBJ2-7; 8 bases line up with TRBD1. CDR1 is ENHRY and CDR2 is SYGVKD in the germline V gene. The J segment lost 1 base and the V segment lost 6 bases, leaving 8 bases of the junction unmatched. The CDR3 has 15 residues. CDR3 amino acids: CAIRETGAGSYEQYF. The CDR3 bases are TGTGCCATCAGAGAGACAGGGGCAGGGTCCTACGAGCAGTACTTC.

The V call is TRBV6-2 or TRBV6-3, the J call TRBJ1-5; TRBD1 is a possible D gene (6 bases). V was trimmed by 4 bases and J by 2 bases, leaving 15 bases between them. The CDR3 runs to 16 residues. Germline V gene lookup returns CDR1 MNHEY and CDR2 SVGEGT. CDR3: CASSSISGGRNQPQHF. CDR3 DNA sequence: TGTGCCAGCAGTTCAATATCCGGGGGGCGCAATCAGCCCCAGCATTTT.

The rearrangement joins TRBV14 to TRBJ2-7, with D possibly TRBD2 on 6 matching bases. V was pared by 4 bases and J by 2 bases, with 15 bases between. There are 15 residues in the CDR3. Germline-derived CDR1 and CDR2 are SGHDN and FVKESK. The CDR3 coding sequence is TGTGCCAGCAGCCCTCTAAGTAGCGGTCCCTACGAGCAGTACTTC. Translated, it gives CASSPLSSGPYEQYF.

J is TRBJ1-5 and V is TRBV6-5, with D maybe TRBD1 (6 bases). V was shortened by 10 bases and J by 11 bases, with 27 bases between the two germline ends. Germline CDR1 is MNHEY and CDR2 is SVGAGI. The CDR3 contains 15 residues. The CDR3 here is CATGWGSGARASQHF. The CDR3 nucleotides are TGTGCCACCGGCTGGGGTTCAGGGGCAAGGGCGTCCCAGCATTTT.

This clone is a singleton in its sample. A junction boundary mismatches the germline segment, possibly from a read error. This chain joins TRBV10-3 and TRBJ2-7, with 9 bases matching TRBD1. The CDR3 covers 12 residues. Germline values: CDR1 ENHRY, CDR2 SYGVKD. CDR3 DNA: TGCTACAGGGGGCAAAGTGGCTACGAGCAGTACTTC. It codes for CYRGQSGYEQYF.

The CDR3 here is CASRGTGLNEKLFF. The CDR3 nucleotides read TGTGCCAGCAGGGGGACAGGGCTTAATGAAAAACTGTTTTTT. The rearrangement links TRBV28 to TRBJ1-4; 9 bases are shared with TRBD1. Germline values: CDR1 MDHEN, CDR2 SYDVKM. J gave up 4 bases and V 6 bases, and 3 bases lay outside the gene matches. The CDR3 covers 14 residues.